This TCR beta chain came from a study of CD8+ T cells in alopecia areata. Isolated RNA was reverse transcribed into cDNA used as the sequencing template. The data were produced by immunoSEQ multiplex PCR, yet TCRdb's version contains in-frame clones alone and is incomplete. The table has 200,000 to 250,000 clones, 50% to 60% seen once; the top ten hold just over 0.45%. The study team obtained lesional scalp punch biopsies and peripheral blood from alopecia areata patients. V was shortened by 1 base and J by 0 bases, with 10 bases between the two germline ends. The CDR3 is 17 residues long. Looked up from germline, CDR1 is SGHVS and CDR2 is FQNEAQ.

Sample: CD4+ T cells sorted from blood, taken at week 0. The chain carries TRBV7-8 and TRBJ2-6, with D possibly being TRBD1 (5 bases). The clonotype originates from a human donor with alopecia areata. This chain's CDR3 is CASSLEQASSGANVLTF. CDR3 coding DNA: TGTGCCAGCAGCTTAGAACAGGCTAGCTCTGGGGCCAACGTCCTGACTTTC.